This T cell receptor (beta chain) was sequenced during a study of T cells in Graves' hyperthyroidism and ophthalmopathy. General study findings and limits: In validation, the model predicted ophthalmopathy. These predictions came a median approximately six months before onset. Blood also carried most thyroid clonotypes expanded above 0.001.

This clonotype was recorded a few times. The antigen remains undetermined. For the diagnoses, clinical symptoms, serum thyroxine and TRAb, thyroid ultrasound and orbital computed tomography were used. RNA transcripts gave rise to amplified TCR beta CDR3 regions. The HTBI primer set was used in a first-round RT-PCR of the TCR CDR3. One entry per CDR3 protein, called by TCRdb with MiXCR from the multiplex PCR reads. The sample shows 370,000 or so distinct CDR3 sequences, about 25% of them seen only once. The V and J ends lost 5 bases and 3 bases respectively, with 11 bases between them. This CDR3 region has 14 residues. The V gene's germline CDR1 is MDHEN and CDR2 SYDVKM.

The sequencing sample was made of blood. The rearrangement uses TRBV28 and TRBJ1-5; D remains unclear. The source of this sequence is a man between 45 and 60 years old with Graves' hyperthyroidism. The DNA for the CDR3 is TGTGCCAGCAGTGTAACTTTAGACAATCAGCCCCAGCATTTT. Its protein is CASSVTLDNQPQHF. The variable domain in full, with the rest retrieved from reference TRBV28 and TRBJ1-5, is DVKVTQSSRYLVKRTGEKVFLECVQDMDHENMFWYRQDPGLGLRLIYFSYDVKMKEKGDIPEGYSVSREKKERFSLILESASTNQTSMYLCASSVTLDNQPQHFGDGTRLSIL.